A selection of T cell receptor beta chains follows, all from one sample in a study of metastatic and nonmetastatic thyroid tumors. TCRdb used MiXCR to call clones anew from the PCR reads. The repertoire holds 30,000 to 35,000 clones, with approximately 16% as singletons. Sequencing used blood. These receptor sequences come from a male donor with papillary thyroid cancer or a benign thyroid nodule (not recorded which). Some clones in this sample may be carry-over from other donors' samples. Both conserved end residues are part of each CDR3. The D gene is left open where the match is weak. Only some rows state a clone size, as once, few, many or a class for expanded clones.

cdr3_nt	cdr3_aa	clone_size	j_call	v_call	d_call
TGTGCCAGCAGCTTATTGGGCCCTTCCTTTAATTCACCCCTCCACTTT	CASSLLGPSFNSPLHF	many	TRBJ1-6	TRBV7-8	NA
TGTGCCAGCATCGGACCCTCGGGGGAGGCAAGGAGCTCCTACAATGAGCAGTTCTTC	CASIGPSGEARSSYNEQFF	many	TRBJ2-1	TRBV7-2	NA
TGTGCCAGCAGTTTCGGCAGGGGGAACAATGAGCAGTTCTTC	CASSFGRGNNEQFF	few	TRBJ2-1	TRBV12-3/TRBV12-4	TRBD1
TGTGCCAGCAGCTCCAGAACTGGACAGGTTTACGAGCAGTACTTC	CASSSRTGQVYEQYF	many	TRBJ2-7	TRBV7-2	TRBD1
TGTGCCAGCAGCGCCGGGACAGGGGTCGATCCCGCCAAAAACATTAAGTACTTC	CASSAGTGVDPAKNIKYF	NA	TRBJ2-4	TRBV11-1	TRBD1
TGCGCCAGCAGCCAAGATGCGGCGGGAGAGCAGTTCTTC	CASSQDAAGEQFF	many	TRBJ2-1	TRBV4-1	NA
TGTGCCAGCAGCTTGACCCCGACGGGGGGCGGCACAGATACGCAGTATTTT	CASSLTPTGGGTDTQYF	many	TRBJ2-3	TRBV5-4	NA
TGTGCCAGTAGTAGACCTACTAGCGGGAGTTTCAATGAGCAGTTCTTC	CASSRPTSGSFNEQFF	NA	TRBJ2-1	TRBV19	TRBD2
TGTGCCTGGAGGCCCCGGGACAGGGGTAATTCACCCCTCCACTTT	CAWRPRDRGNSPLHF	many	TRBJ1-6	TRBV30	TRBD1
TGTGCCAGCAGCTGGGGACTAGCGGGAGGTATTGGTGATCAGTTCTTC	CASSWGLAGGIGDQFF	NA	TRBJ2-1	TRBV11-1	TRBD2
TGCGCCAGCAGCCAGGAGGGGGCGGTCTATGTCTACACCTTC	CASSQEGAVYVYTF	NA	TRBJ1-2	TRBV5-1	TRBD1
TGTGCCAGCAGTTTCCAGGGGGCTATAGACTACACCTTC	CASSFQGAIDYTF	NA	TRBJ1-2	TRBV28	TRBD1
TGCAGTGCTAGTTGTGACAGGTCCAACTATGGCTACACCTTC	CSASCDRSNYGYTF	NA	TRBJ1-2	TRBV20-1	NA
TGCAGTGCTAGAGATCTATCCCTGGAGACCCAGTACTTC	CSARDLSLETQYF	many	TRBJ2-5	TRBV20-1	NA
TGTGCCAGCAGTTACTCGATAGGGGGCGGGGATCAGCAGTACTTC	CASSYSIGGGDQQYF	many	TRBJ2-7	TRBV6-6	NA
TGTGCCAGTAGTCGAACGGGACAGGGCAGACTAGCGGGAATCTCAGATACGCAGTATTTT	CASSRTGQGRLAGISDTQYF	NA	TRBJ2-3	TRBV19	TRBD2
TGCGCCAGCACGCCCGGGACTAGCGGATACAATGAGCAGTTCTTC	CASTPGTSGYNEQFF	many	TRBJ2-1	TRBV5-1	TRBD2
TGTGCCAGCAGCCCCTGGGACAGAGAAGGGGCCCAGTACTTC	CASSPWDREGAQYF	NA	TRBJ2-5	TRBV5-6	TRBD1
TGCGCCAGCAGCTTGAGTTACAGCTCTGGAAACACCATATATTTT	CASSLSYSSGNTIYF	many	TRBJ1-3	TRBV5-1	NA
TGTGCCAGCAGTTTTGGGGGACTAGCGGCAGACTTCACAGATACGCAGTATTTT	CASSFGGLAADFTDTQYF	NA	TRBJ2-3	TRBV27	TRBD2
TGTGCCATCGGCCCCCGTATAACTAGCGGGAGGGCCGTTGAAGGGTTGGGCCAGTATTTT	CAIGPRITSGRAVEGLGQYF	NA	TRBJ2-3	TRBV10-3	TRBD2
TGTGCCAGCAGCTCGCCGGGACTAGCGGGGGGCACAGATACGCAGTATTTT	CASSSPGLAGGTDTQYF	NA	TRBJ2-3	TRBV11-2	TRBD2
TGTGCCTGGAGAGGATTAGGGACAGCCGAAACTAATGAAAAACTGTTTTTT	CAWRGLGTAETNEKLFF	NA	TRBJ1-4	TRBV30	TRBD1
TGTGCCAGCAGTAGGGGACAGGGAAGCTACACCTTC	CASSRGQGSYTF	many	TRBJ1-2	TRBV2	TRBD1
TGCAGTGCTAGAGTAGGAGGGGTATGGCGGGCAGCAAACAATGAGCAGTTCTTC	CSARVGGVWRAANNEQFF	many	TRBJ2-1	TRBV20-1	NA
TGTGCCAGCAGCTTTCAAGATACGCAGTATTTT	CASSFQDTQYF	many	TRBJ2-3	TRBV5-6	NA
TGCAGTGCCGTAGCGAGGACCGATAATCAGCCCCAGCATTTT	CSAVARTDNQPQHF	many	TRBJ1-5	TRBV20-1	NA
TGTGCCAGCAGTTTCGGGACAGGAAGTATCGGGGAGCTGTTTTTT	CASSFGTGSIGELFF	many	TRBJ2-2	TRBV27	TRBD1
TGTGCCAGCAGCTTGGGAGACAACAGGGGAGGGGGCAATCAGCCCCAGCATTTT	CASSLGDNRGGGNQPQHF	many	TRBJ1-5	TRBV5-6	TRBD1
TGTGCCAGCAGTTACCGCGGTCCAGCTTTCTTT	CASSYRGPAFF	many	TRBJ1-1	TRBV6-2/TRBV6-3	NA
TGTGCCAGCAGCCCGGGACTAGCGGGAGGTTTGAACGAGCAGTACTTC	CASSPGLAGGLNEQYF	many	TRBJ2-7	TRBV9	TRBD2
TGTGCCAGCAGTCCCTTAGGGAAAAAGTACGAGCAGTACTTC	CASSPLGKKYEQYF	few	TRBJ2-7	TRBV27	NA
TGCGCCAGCAGCCGGGACAGCCTCAATGAGCAGTTCTTC	CASSRDSLNEQFF	NA	TRBJ2-1	TRBV5-1	TRBD1
TGCAGTGTCTCCCGGGTAGGCAATGAGCAGTTCTTC	CSVSRVGNEQFF	many	TRBJ2-1	TRBV20-1	NA
TGTGCCAGCTCGGAGGTTCAACGTAGCACAGATACGCAGTATTTT	CASSEVQRSTDTQYF	NA	TRBJ2-3	TRBV5-6	NA
TGTGCCAGCAGCTTATACGGACAGGGACCCCAGAAAGAGACCCAGTACTTC	CASSLYGQGPQKETQYF	many	TRBJ2-5	TRBV7-9	TRBD1
TGTGCCTGGAGGGAGACAGGTGGAAGTAATTCACCCCTCCACTTT	CAWRETGGSNSPLHF	NA	TRBJ1-6	TRBV30	NA
TGTGCCAGCATCGGTCAGGGACGCACCGGGGAGCTGTTTTTT	CASIGQGRTGELFF	NA	TRBJ2-2	TRBV28	NA
TGTGCCACCAGTGATCAGGACAGGACTAACACCGGGGAGCTGTTTTTT	CATSDQDRTNTGELFF	few	TRBJ2-2	TRBV24-1	TRBD1
TGTGCCAGCAGCCGAAACGGAGGGGTTGGCACAGATACGCAGTATTTT	CASSRNGGVGTDTQYF	NA	TRBJ2-3	TRBV7-3	NA
TGTGCCAGCAGTTTTGGGTCTAACTATGGCTACACCTTC	CASSFGSNYGYTF	many	TRBJ1-2	TRBV2	NA
TGTGCCAGCAGTTACCCTAGGACAGGCCGGGGCTACGAGCAGTACTTC	CASSYPRTGRGYEQYF	few	TRBJ2-7	TRBV6-8	TRBD1